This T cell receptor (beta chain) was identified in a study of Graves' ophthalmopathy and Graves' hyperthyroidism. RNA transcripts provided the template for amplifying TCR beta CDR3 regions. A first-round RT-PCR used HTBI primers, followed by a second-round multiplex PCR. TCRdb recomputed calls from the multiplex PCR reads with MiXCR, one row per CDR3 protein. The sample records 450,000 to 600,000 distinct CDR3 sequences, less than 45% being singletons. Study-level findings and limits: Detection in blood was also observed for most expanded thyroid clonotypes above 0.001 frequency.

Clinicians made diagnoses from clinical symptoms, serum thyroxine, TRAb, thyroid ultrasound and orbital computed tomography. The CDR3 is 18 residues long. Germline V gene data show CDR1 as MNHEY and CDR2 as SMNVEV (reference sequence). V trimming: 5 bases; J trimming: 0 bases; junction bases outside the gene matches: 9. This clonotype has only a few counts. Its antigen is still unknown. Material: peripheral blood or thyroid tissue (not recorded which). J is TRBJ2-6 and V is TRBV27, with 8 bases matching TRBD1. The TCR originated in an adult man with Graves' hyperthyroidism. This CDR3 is CASSPQGQVLSGANVLTF. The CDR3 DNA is TGTGCCAGCAGTCCCCAGGGACAGGTTCTCTCTGGGGCCAACGTCCTGACTTTC.